Below, 5 T cell receptor beta chains from the same sample are listed, as sequenced in a study of blood T cell repertoires in COVID-19. TCRdb keeps only in-frame clones here, not all; method: immunoSEQ multiplex PCR. The sample lists 200,000 to 300,000 clones, about 80% occurring once. The sequencing sample was made of peripheral blood. These receptors were collected from a woman aged 80 or older with acute or convalescent COVID-19.

The chain recombines TRBV4-2 with TRBJ2-2; TRBD2 might be the D (5 bases). Germline values: CDR1 LGHNA, CDR2 YNFKEQ. The CDR3 extends over 17 amino acids. V was trimmed by 0 bases and J by 1 base, leaving 12 bases between them. The CDR3 DNA reads TGTGCCAGCAGCCAAGACGGGCGGAGCGGGAACACCGGGGAGCTGTTTTTT. Its protein product is CASSQDGRSGNTGELFF.

This clone showed up just a few times. The V call is TRBV6-1, the J call TRBJ2-3, with TRBD2 matching 13 bases. Germline CDR1 and CDR2: MNHNS and SASEGT. The CDR3 runs 17 residues. The trim removed 1 base at V and 6 bases at J, leaving 7 bases unmatched. The CDR3 region is CASSEGWTSGGGDTQYF. The CDR3 DNA reads as TGTGCCAGCAGTGAAGGGTGGACTAGCGGGGGCGGCGATACGCAGTATTTT.

The chain links TRBV9 to TRBJ1-3; possible D gene TRBD1, 5 bases. Trimming shortened V by 4 bases and J by 5 bases, and 16 bases separated the two germline ends. Germline CDR1 is SGDLS and CDR2 is YYNGEE. The CDR3 runs to 15 residues. This CDR3 is CASSPGAASRNTIYF. In nucleotides, the CDR3 is TGTGCCAGCAGCCCTGGGGCTGCGAGTAGAAACACCATATATTTT.

In its sample, this clone was seen once. The chain has TRBV7-8 and TRBJ1-5, with D unclear. This CDR3 is 13 amino acids long. With 5 bases removed from V and 5 bases from J, the gap between germline ends came to 10 bases. The germline V gene has CDR1 SGHVS and CDR2 FQNEAQ. The CDR3 protein is CASSRERDQPQHF. CDR3 nucleotide sequence: TGTGCCAGCAGCCGAGAGCGGGATCAGCCCCAGCATTTT. Complete variable domain (other parts from reference TRBV7-8 and TRBJ1-5): GAGVSQSPRYKVAKRGQDVALRCDPISGHVSLFWYQQALGQGPEFLTYFQNEAQLDKSGLPSDRFFAERPEGSVSTLKIQRTQQEDSAVYLCASSRERDQPQHFGDGTRLSIL.

Only one count was recorded for this clone. The V and J genes are TRBV5-1 and TRBJ1-1; the match to TRBD1 covers 10 bases. The V gene's germline CDR1 is SGHRS and CDR2 YFSETQ. After removal of 4 bases from V and 4 bases from J, the junction contained 10 bases not matched to a gene. The CDR3 runs to 16 residues. CDR3 loop: CASSLGTGDLGTEAFF. CDR3 coding DNA: TGCGCCAGCAGCCTCGGGACAGGGGACTTGGGCACTGAAGCTTTCTTT.